A selection of T cell receptor beta chains follows, all from one sample in a study of identical twins. From the 5' RACE reads, TCRdb called clonotypes with MiXCR, one entry per CDR3 protein. The data show around 570,000 distinct CDR3 sequences, 9.6% seen once. These same data were also listed under a study on yellow fever vaccine responses in identical twins.

The sequenced sample consisted of PBMCs. These receptors all stem from a woman aged 18-35 years in good health. Both conserved end residues are part of each CDR3. The D gene is left open where the match is weak. Part of the rows lack a size; the others show once, few, many or a class for expanded clones.

j_gene,abundance,d_gene,v_gene,CDR3nt,CDR3aa
TRBJ2-7,-,TRBD2,TRBV5-4,TGTGCCAGCAGCTTGTTTGGCGGGGGGGCTGTAGTGGAGCAGTACTTC,CASSLFGGGAVVEQYF
TRBJ1-5,many,TRBD1,TRBV20-1,TGCAGTGCAGGACAGGGGGTGGGTCAGCCCCAGCATTTT,CSAGQGVGQPQHF
TRBJ2-2,-,-,TRBV20-1,TGCAGTGCCGGCATTGCCCTCGGTGTCTCCGGGGAGCTGTTTTTT,CSAGIALGVSGELFF
TRBJ2-1,few,TRBD1,TRBV6-6,TGTGCCAGCAGTACCGGGACAGGGACCTCGCAGTTCTTC,CASSTGTGTSQFF
TRBJ2-5,once,TRBD2,TRBV9,TGTGCCAGCAGCGTAGGATTAGCGGGGACCCAAGAGACCCAGTACTTC,CASSVGLAGTQETQYF
TRBJ2-4,few,TRBD1,TRBV25-1,TGTGCCAGCAGTGAACACAGGGGAGCCAAAAACATTCAGTACTTC,CASSEHRGAKNIQYF
TRBJ2-7,-,TRBD1,TRBV28,TGTGCCAGCAGTATCCCCGGGACAGGGTCCTACGAGCAGTACTTC,CASSIPGTGSYEQYF
TRBJ2-1,-,TRBD2,TRBV5-1,TGCGCCAGCAGCCGCGGGGGGGTGAGCTCCTACAATGAGCAGTTCTTC,CASSRGGVSSYNEQFF
TRBJ2-3,-,-,TRBV3-1,TGTGCCAGCAGCCAATACAAGACAGATACGCAGTATTTT,CASSQYKTDTQYF
TRBJ2-7,few,TRBD2,TRBV27,TGTGCCAGCAGTTTAGCGGGGGGGCCTCCCTACGAGCAGTACTTC,CASSLAGGPPYEQYF
TRBJ2-1,many,-,TRBV14,TGTGCCAGCAGCCGCGGCATGGGAGAGCAGTTCTTC,CASSRGMGEQFF
TRBJ2-7,few,-,TRBV27,TGTGCCAGCAAGGCAGGGGACGAAGCCTACGAGCAGTACTTC,CASKAGDEAYEQYF
TRBJ2-5,few,-,TRBV7-2,TGTGCCAGCAGCTTAGATTGGGTGAGGACCCAGTACTTC,CASSLDWVRTQYF
TRBJ1-6,few,TRBD1,TRBV4-2,TGTGCCAGCAGCCAGGTGACAGGGACAAATTCACCCCTCCACTTT,CASSQVTGTNSPLHF
TRBJ2-1,-,TRBD2,TRBV30,TGTGCCTGGAGTCCGGGACTAGCGGGACCAGAGGGGTTCTTC,CAWSPGLAGPEGFF
TRBJ2-7,-,TRBD1,TRBV20-1,TGCAGTGCAACCGGGACAGGGGTAATCGAGCAGTACTTC,CSATGTGVIEQYF
TRBJ2-7,many,TRBD2,TRBV20-1,TGCAGTGCTAGGGACATAGCGCGGGGGACCGAGCAGTACTTC,CSARDIARGTEQYF
TRBJ2-5,few,-,TRBV9,TGTGCCAGCAGCGTAGACAGCCACCAAGAGACCCAGTACTTC,CASSVDSHQETQYF
TRBJ2-5,-,-,TRBV6-5,TGTGCCAGCAGTTACTCGATTGCCGAAAACCAAGAGACCCAGTACTTC,CASSYSIAENQETQYF
TRBJ1-6,-,-,TRBV12-3/TRBV12-4,TGTGCCAGCAGTTTACAGGGGAGGGATTCACCCCTCCACTTT,CASSLQGRDSPLHF
TRBJ1-1,few,-,TRBV9,TGTGCCAGCAGTACCTCTGGGGGGGCTAGCACTGAAGCTTTCTTT,CASSTSGGASTEAFF
TRBJ2-1,-,-,TRBV14,TGTGCCAGCAGCCAAGATAGTCTGGGCCTGCAGTTCTTC,CASSQDSLGLQFF
TRBJ2-7,-,-,TRBV20-1,TGCAGTGCACCCCGGCGGACTCACTCCTACGAGCAGTACTTC,CSAPRRTHSYEQYF
TRBJ2-7,few,TRBD1,TRBV6-2/TRBV6-3,TGTGCCAGCAGTTGGATGACAGGGGTCTCCTACGAGCAGTACTTC,CASSWMTGVSYEQYF
TRBJ2-2,few,TRBD2,TRBV20-1,TGCAGTGCTAGGGACCCGGGACTAGCGGTTATGGGGGGGGAGCTGTTTTTT,CSARDPGLAVMGGELFF
TRBJ2-1,-,TRBD2,TRBV2,TGTGCCAGCAGGAGGACTAGCGGGAATTACAATGAGCAGTTCTTC,CASRRTSGNYNEQFF
TRBJ2-5,-,TRBD2,TRBV28,TGTGCCAGCAGTTTTGCTAGCGGGAGCCCTAGGCTGGGTGAGACCCAGTACTTC,CASSFASGSPRLGETQYF